This T cell receptor beta chain was obtained from a study of cytomegalovirus exposure and HLA in healthy donors. The method was immunoSEQ multiplex PCR; TCRdb's version includes in-frame clones alone and lacks a portion of them. The table lists 250,000 to 300,000 clones, 80% to 90% of them singletons. Overall study results and limits: A classifier reportedly called cytomegalovirus status with high sensitivity and specificity. A later analysis found first-cohort TCR clusters tended to co-occur in the 90 to 150 validation repertoires.

Comments on this clone: Antigen: not known.

The clonotype comes from a woman aged 18-29 years in good health and CMV-seronegative. Sequencing used PBMCs.

CDR3 in DNA: TGTGCCAGCAGTTACTCTCGAATGCGGGGCCGCGAGCAGTACTTC. This codes for CASSYSRMRGREQYF. This chain links TRBV6-5 with TRBJ2-7; the D gene is possibly TRBD2 (6 bases). The V end lost 0 bases, the J end lost 6 bases, and 15 bases lay between the germline ends. In germline, CDR1 is MNHEY, CDR2 SVGAGI. The CDR3 is 15 residues long.